This is a list of T cell receptor beta chains from one sample in a study of CD8+ T cells in alopecia areata. Clones were sequenced by immunoSEQ multiplex PCR, and TCRdb holds only the in-frame ones, with some missing. The table has about 210,000 clones, less than 50% seen once. Sequenced material: CD4+ T cells sorted from blood, taken at approximately week 39, from a patient treated with tofacitinib. Receptor source: a human donor with alopecia areata. CDR3s include the opening cysteine and the closing phenylalanine or tryptophan. A D gene is named only where the DNA matches it firmly.

TRBV11-2	12	NA	TRBJ1-3	TGTGCCAGCAGCTTATCTGGAAACACCATATATTTT	CASSLSGNTIYF
TRBV2	12	NA	TRBJ2-7	TGTGCCAGCAGCAGGGGTCCCTACGAGCAGTACTTC	CASSRGPYEQYF
TRBV6-5	11	NA	TRBJ1-1	TGTGCCAGCAGAACAGGTCCCGAAGCTTTCTTT	CASRTGPEAFF
TRBV30	13	NA	TRBJ2-2	TGTGCCTCCGGGGGGCTGAACACCGGGGAGCTGTTTTTT	CASGGLNTGELFF
TRBV9	15	TRBD2	TRBJ2-7	TGTGCCAGCAGCCCGAGCGGGAGGGCCGGTTACGAGCAGTACTTC	CASSPSGRAGYEQYF
TRBV15	13	NA	TRBJ2-7	TGTGCCACCAGCAGAGACAGGAACTACGAGCAGTACTTC	CATSRDRNYEQYF
TRBV29-1	16	TRBD2	TRBJ2-4	TGCAGCGCCAGGACTAGCGGGAGGGCCGCCAAAAACATTCAGTACTTC	CSARTSGRAAKNIQYF
TRBV15	17	TRBD2	TRBJ2-3	TGTGCCACCAGCAGATTCGGACTAGCGGACCCCACAGATACGCAGTATTTT	CATSRFGLADPTDTQYF
TRBV7-9	14	NA	TRBJ1-1	TGTGCCAGCAGCTTAGGGGGCCGGGGCACTGAAGCTTTCTTT	CASSLGGRGTEAFF
TRBV23-1	18	TRBD1	TRBJ1-5	TGCGCCAGCAGTCATCCCCATCTCGGGACAGGGGGCAATCAGCCCCAGCATTTT	CASSHPHLGTGGNQPQHF
TRBV28	14	NA	TRBJ2-7	TGTGCCAGCAGTTTGGATTCCAGGTCCTACGAGCAGTACTTC	CASSLDSRSYEQYF